This TCR beta chain emerged from a study of T cell changes during pregnancy in multiple sclerosis (dated by TCRdb to the late 2010s). Regarding the complete study: Changes in the T cell repertoire over the course of pregnancy were examined in this study in women with multiple sclerosis.

Relative to germline, V is 4 bases shorter and J is 8 bases shorter, with 14 bases between their ends. The CDR3 runs 13 residues from the cysteine to the phenylalanine. Here the CDR3 DNA is all that survives: 39 bases in frame from base 1. According to the germline V gene, CDR1 reads SQVTM and CDR2 reads ANQGSEA. The method was the immunoSEQ multiplex PCR assay. As stored in TCRdb, this immuneACCESS dataset retains in-frame rearrangements with V and J assigned. A fraction of the clones does not appear; measured against another copy, unresolved V genes explain less than half of the discrepancy, and the remainder lacks a known reason. The sample records 130,000 or so clones, about 93% of which are singletons. The ten largest account for 6.2% of the sample. A remark on this clone: Which antigen it targets is not known. No clone much larger than this one lies a single base away; base qualities are absent.

The sample consisted of peripheral blood, taken before pregnancy. This TCR was sampled from a female donor with multiple sclerosis, enrolled in a pregnancy study. The V and J genes are TRBV29-1 and TRBJ1-4, with no reliable assignment of the D segment. The nucleotide sequence is TGCAGCGTTGCGTTATGGGGAGGCGAAAAACTGTTTTTT. Its translation reads: CSVALWGGEKLFF.